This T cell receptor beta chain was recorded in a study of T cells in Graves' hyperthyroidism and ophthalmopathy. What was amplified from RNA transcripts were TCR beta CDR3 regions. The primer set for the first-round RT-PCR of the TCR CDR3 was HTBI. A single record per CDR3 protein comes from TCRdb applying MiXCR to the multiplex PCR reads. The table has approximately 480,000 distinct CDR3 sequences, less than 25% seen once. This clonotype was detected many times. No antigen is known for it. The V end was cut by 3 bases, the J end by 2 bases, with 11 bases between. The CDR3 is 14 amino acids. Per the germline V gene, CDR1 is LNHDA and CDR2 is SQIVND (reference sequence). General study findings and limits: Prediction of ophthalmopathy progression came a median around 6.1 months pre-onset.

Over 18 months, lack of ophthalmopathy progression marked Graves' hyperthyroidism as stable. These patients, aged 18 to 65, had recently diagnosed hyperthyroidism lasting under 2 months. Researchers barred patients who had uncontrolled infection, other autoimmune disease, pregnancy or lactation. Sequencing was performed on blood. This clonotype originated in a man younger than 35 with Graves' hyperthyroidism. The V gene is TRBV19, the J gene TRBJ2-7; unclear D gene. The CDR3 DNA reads TGTGCCAGTAGTATCGGCGTGGGAACCTACGAGCAGTACTTC. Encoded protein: CASSIGVGTYEQYF.